These 14 T cell receptor beta chains came from one sample sequenced in a study of radiation and T cells in renal cell carcinoma. The assay was immunoSEQ multiplex PCR, and TCRdb's table has in-frame clones only and misses some. The sample has tens of thousands of clones, roughly 78% seen once; the top ten hold about 30%. Time point given: blood 2 weeks post-SBRT. Specified treatment: 15 Gy SBRT to primary tumor, nephrectomy 4 weeks later. The sequencing used blood, collected from a patient whose treatment included radiotherapy and nephrectomy. These receptors came from a woman in her seventies with renal cell carcinoma.

This clone is termed medium-sized. The chain couples TRBV9 to TRBJ1-1; the D gene is possibly TRBD1 (6 bases). Germline V gene sequence: CDR1 SGDLS, CDR2 YYNGEE. Trimming shortened V by 5 bases and J by 1 base, and 15 bases separated the two germline ends. The CDR3 sequence is 15 residues long. The CDR3 DNA follows: TGTGCCAGCAGTACCGGACAGCTAACGAACACTGAAGCTTTCTTT. Translating it yields CASSTGQLTNTEAFF.

This clone was found once. V usage is TRBV7-9 and J usage is TRBJ2-5; TRBD1 matches 9 bases. The germline V gene has CDR1 SEHNR and CDR2 FQNEAQ (reference sequence). The V segment lost 8 bases and the J segment 0 bases; nucleotides outside the gene matches: 4. CDR3 length: 14 residues. DNA of the CDR3: TGTGCCAGCGGGGGGGACAGGGACCAAGAGACCCAGTACTTC. Translation gives CASGGDRDQETQYF.

The chain links TRBV5-1 to TRBJ2-3; D is possibly TRBD1 (6 bases). The germline V gene encodes CDR1 SGHRS and CDR2 YFSETQ. This CDR3 region has 14 residues. V lost 4 bases to trimming and J lost 0 bases, with 9 bases between them. CDR3 loop: CASSDTGSTDTQYF. The CDR3 coding sequence is TGCGCCAGCAGCGATACAGGGAGCACAGATACGCAGTATTTT.

This clone was observed once. The rearrangement uses TRBV5-1 and TRBJ1-2; TRBD1 matches at 9 bases. CDR3 size: 14 residues. Germline lookup yields CDR1 SGHRS and CDR2 YFSETQ. Losses at the gene ends were 5 bases for V and 4 bases for J; bases not matched to a gene: 6. The CDR3 DNA sequence: TGCGCCAGCAGGGCCCCGGGACAGGGCTATGGCTACACCTTC. Translated, it gives CASRAPGQGYGYTF.

This clone has only one observation. The chain carries TRBV19 and TRBJ1-4, with unresolved D. The germline V gene encodes CDR1 LNHDA and CDR2 SQIVND (reference sequence). V was pared by 3 bases and J by 0 bases, with 8 bases between. This CDR3 region has 15 residues. The CDR3 nucleotides read TGTGCCAGTAGTATTTATCTTGCAACTAATGAAAAACTGTTTTTT. Translating gives CASSIYLATNEKLFF.

V gene TRBV6-5 combines with J gene TRBJ2-5, with 9 bases lining up with TRBD2. The V gene end was trimmed by 2 bases and the J gene end by 2 bases; junction bases not matched to a gene: 3. The CDR3 extends over 15 amino acids. CDR1 MNHEY and CDR2 SVGAGI come from the germline V gene. CDR3 in DNA: TGTGCCAGCAGTTACGCGGGGGGGATACAAGAGACCCAGTACTTC. Translation: CASSYAGGIQETQYF.

The chain uses TRBV19 and TRBJ2-5; 9 nucleotides line up with TRBD2. V lost 5 bases and J lost 5; bases outside the gene matches: 9. CDR3 size: 15 residues. Germline V gene sequence: CDR1 LNHDA, CDR2 SQIVND (reference sequence). The CDR3 loop is CASSSIAGVMETQYF. CDR3 in DNA: TGTGCCAGTAGTTCCATAGCGGGAGTAATGGAGACCCAGTACTTC.

This chain links TRBV9 with TRBJ1-3; 7 nucleotides agree with TRBD1. V gave up 1 base and J gave up 4 bases; unmatched junction bases: 5. Germline values: CDR1 SGDLS, CDR2 YYNGEE. CDR3 size: 15 residues. The CDR3 region has the DNA TGTGCCAGCAGCGTATCAGGGACAGCGGGAAACACCATATATTTT. Translated, it gives CASSVSGTAGNTIYF.

The rearrangement links TRBV9 to TRBJ2-3; 13 bases map to TRBD2. The CDR3 contains 18 residues. Losses at the gene ends were 0 bases for V and 4 bases for J; bases not matched to a gene: 8. Germline V gene sequence: CDR1 SGDLS, CDR2 YYNGEE. In DNA, the CDR3 is TGTGCCAGCAGCGTAGAAGCAACTAGCGGGAGGGAAGCAGATACGCAGTATTTT. The encoded protein is CASSVEATSGREADTQYF.

The chain has TRBV10-3 and TRBJ2-7, with 8 positions matching TRBD1. V shed 7 bases and J 6 bases; nucleotides not matched to a gene: 5. The CDR3 is made up of 12 amino acids. CDR1 is ENHRY and CDR2 is SYGVKD in the germline V gene. CDR3 sequence: CAINQGAGEQYF. The CDR3 DNA reads as TGTGCCATCAACCAGGGGGCCGGCGAGCAGTACTTC.

V and J are TRBV5-1 and TRBJ1-5; D perhaps matches TRBD1 (6 bases). Trimming took off 0 bases at V and 6 bases at J, with 13 bases between the two ends. The germline V gene has CDR1 SGHRS and CDR2 YFSETQ. The CDR3 covers 15 residues. The CDR3 DNA is TGCGCCAGCAGCTTGGATGGACAGCAAAGTCAGCCCCAGCATTTT. Translated, it gives CASSLDGQQSQPQHF.

This clone has just a few counts. The chain has TRBV9 and TRBJ2-1; the D gene is possibly TRBD2 (7 bases). The germline V and J ends were trimmed by 4 bases and 7 bases, with 18 bases remaining between them. Per the germline V gene, CDR1 is SGDLS and CDR2 is YYNGEE. The CDR3 runs to 15 residues. For the CDR3, the DNA is TGTGCCAGCAGCCCGCGGGGGCGGGGGCGAAATGAGCAGTTCTTC. Amino acids: CASSPRGRGRNEQFF.

The rearrangement links TRBV25-1 to TRBJ2-1, with D perhaps TRBD2 (5 bases). CDR1 and CDR2 (germline): MGHDK, SYGVNS. Trimming left V 5 bases short and J 0 bases short, with 14 bases between. The CDR3 is 16 amino acids. Here the CDR3 DNA reads TGTGCCAGCAGTTTTAACCAACGGGGCTCCTACAATGAGCAGTTCTTC. Translating gives CASSFNQRGSYNEQFF.

The chain joins TRBV5-6 to TRBJ1-2; no firm D call. V was pared by 3 bases and J by 0 bases, with 9 bases between. The CDR3 consists of 14 residues. Germline CDR1 reads SGHDT; CDR2 reads YYEEEE. The CDR3 region is CASSSTLSNYGYTF. The CDR3 DNA is TGTGCCAGCAGCTCGACTCTATCTAACTATGGCTACACCTTC.